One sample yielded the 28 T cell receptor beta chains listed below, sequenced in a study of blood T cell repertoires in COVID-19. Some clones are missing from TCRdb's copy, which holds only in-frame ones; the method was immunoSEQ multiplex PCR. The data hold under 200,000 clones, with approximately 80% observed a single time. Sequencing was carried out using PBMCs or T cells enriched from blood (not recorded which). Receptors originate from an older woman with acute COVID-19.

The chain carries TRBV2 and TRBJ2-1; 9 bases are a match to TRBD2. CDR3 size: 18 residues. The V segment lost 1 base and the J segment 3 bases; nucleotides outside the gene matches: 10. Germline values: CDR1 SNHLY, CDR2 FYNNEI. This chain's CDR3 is CASSEGLADPTDYNEQFF. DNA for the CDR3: TGTGCCAGCAGTGAAGGACTAGCGGATCCGACTGACTACAATGAGCAGTTCTTC.

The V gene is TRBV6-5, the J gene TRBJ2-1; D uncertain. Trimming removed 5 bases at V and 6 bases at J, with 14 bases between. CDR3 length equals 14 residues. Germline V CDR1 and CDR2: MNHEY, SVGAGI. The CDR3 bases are TGTGCCAGCAGTAAGACTCTTACCACCAATGAGCAGTTCTTC. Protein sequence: CASSKTLTTNEQFF.

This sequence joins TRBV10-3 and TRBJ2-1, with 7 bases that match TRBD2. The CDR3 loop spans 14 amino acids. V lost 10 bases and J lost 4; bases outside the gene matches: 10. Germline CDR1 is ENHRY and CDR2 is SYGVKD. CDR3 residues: CATGTSVTYNEQFF. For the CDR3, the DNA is TGTGCCACGGGTACTAGCGTAACTTACAATGAGCAGTTCTTC.

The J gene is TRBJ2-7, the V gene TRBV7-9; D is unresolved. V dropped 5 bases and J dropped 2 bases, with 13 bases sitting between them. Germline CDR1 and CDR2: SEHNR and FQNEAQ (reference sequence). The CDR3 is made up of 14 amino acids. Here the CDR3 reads CASSHRDFAYEQYF. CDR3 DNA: TGTGCCAGCAGCCATCGTGACTTCGCCTACGAGCAGTACTTC.

CDR3 nucleotides: TGTGCCAGCAGCCCGACTAGTCAAGGGTACGAGCAGTACTTC. Its translation is CASSPTSQGYEQYF. The rearrangement links TRBV7-6 to TRBJ2-7; possibly TRBD2 for D (6 bases). The CDR3 covers 14 residues. With 5 bases removed from V and 4 bases from J, the gap between germline ends came to 15 bases. The germline V gene has CDR1 SGHVS and CDR2 FNYEAQ.

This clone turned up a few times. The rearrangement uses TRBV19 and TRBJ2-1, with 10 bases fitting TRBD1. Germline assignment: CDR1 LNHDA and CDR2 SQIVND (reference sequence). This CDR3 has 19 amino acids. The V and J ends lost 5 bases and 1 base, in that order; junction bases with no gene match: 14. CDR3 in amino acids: CASSARDRGRSGSYNEQFF. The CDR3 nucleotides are TGTGCCAGTAGTGCCCGGGACAGGGGACGGTCGGGATCCTACAATGAGCAGTTCTTC.

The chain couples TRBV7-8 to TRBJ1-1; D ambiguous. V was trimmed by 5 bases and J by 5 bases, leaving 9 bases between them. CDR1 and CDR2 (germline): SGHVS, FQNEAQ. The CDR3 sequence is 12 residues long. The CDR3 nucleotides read TGTGCCAGCAGCCTCCCTGAGACTGAAGCTTTCTTT. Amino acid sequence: CASSLPETEAFF.

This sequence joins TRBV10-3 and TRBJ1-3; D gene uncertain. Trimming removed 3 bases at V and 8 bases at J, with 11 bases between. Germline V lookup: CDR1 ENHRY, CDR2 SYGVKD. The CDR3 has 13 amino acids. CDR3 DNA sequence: TGTGCCATCAGTGAAGGAGGGTGGGACACCATATATTTT. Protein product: CAISEGGWDTIYF.

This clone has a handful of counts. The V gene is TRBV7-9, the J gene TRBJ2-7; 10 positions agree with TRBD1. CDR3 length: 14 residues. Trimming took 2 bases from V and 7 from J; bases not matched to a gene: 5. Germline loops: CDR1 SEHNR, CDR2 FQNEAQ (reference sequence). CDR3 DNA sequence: TGTGCCAGCAGCTTACCGGGACAGGGGAGAGAGCAGTACGTC. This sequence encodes CASSLPGQGREQYV.

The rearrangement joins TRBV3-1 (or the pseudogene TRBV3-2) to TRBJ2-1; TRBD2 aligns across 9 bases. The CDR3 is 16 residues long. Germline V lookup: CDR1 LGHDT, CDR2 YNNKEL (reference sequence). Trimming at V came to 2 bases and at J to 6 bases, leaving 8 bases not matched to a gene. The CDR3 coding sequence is TGTGCCAGCAGCCAATGGGGAGCGGGAGGAGGCAATGAGCAGTTCTTC. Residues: CASSQWGAGGGNEQFF.

CDR3 sequence: CASSPSGTNTGELFF. CDR3 nucleotides: TGTGCCAGCAGCCCGTCAGGGACTAACACCGGGGAGCTGTTTTTT. The chain combines TRBV7-9 with TRBJ2-2, with D possibly matching TRBD2 (6 bases). Germline-derived CDR1 and CDR2 are SEHNR and FQNEAQ (reference sequence). V shed 5 bases and J shed 2 bases, with 12 bases lying between them. The length of the CDR3 is 15 residues.

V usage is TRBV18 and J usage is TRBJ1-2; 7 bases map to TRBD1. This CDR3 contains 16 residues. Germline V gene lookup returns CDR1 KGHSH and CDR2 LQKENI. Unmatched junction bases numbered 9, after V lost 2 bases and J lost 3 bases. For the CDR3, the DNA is TGTGCCAGCTCACCAAGAGAAGGGGGCGACGACTATGGCTACACCTTC. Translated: CASSPREGGDDYGYTF.

CDR3 nucleotides: TGTGCCAGCAGCCCTCTAGCGGGAGTGGCAGATACGCAGTATTTT. Translating gives CASSPLAGVADTQYF. The rearrangement uses TRBV7-7 and TRBJ2-3; 10 nucleotides line up with TRBD2. J was trimmed by 4 bases and V by 5 bases; bases with no gene match: 6. Germline CDR1 is SSHAT and CDR2 is FNYEAQ (reference sequence). This CDR3 region has 15 residues.

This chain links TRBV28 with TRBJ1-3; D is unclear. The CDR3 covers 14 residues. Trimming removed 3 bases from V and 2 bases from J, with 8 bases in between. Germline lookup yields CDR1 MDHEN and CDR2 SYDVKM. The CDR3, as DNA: TGTGCCAGCAGTTTGTTGGCAGCTGGAAACACCATATATTTT. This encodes CASSLLAAGNTIYF.

The CDR3 spells CASSKRELPKNIQYF. The DNA of the CDR3 is TGTGCCAGCAGCAAGCGGGAACTGCCCAAAAACATTCAGTACTTC. V is TRBV7-8 and J is TRBJ2-4; the match to TRBD2 covers 7 bases. Trimming removed 5 bases from V and 2 bases from J; junction bases left unmatched: 6. The CDR3 extends over 15 amino acids. Per germline, CDR1 SGHVS and CDR2 FQNEAQ.

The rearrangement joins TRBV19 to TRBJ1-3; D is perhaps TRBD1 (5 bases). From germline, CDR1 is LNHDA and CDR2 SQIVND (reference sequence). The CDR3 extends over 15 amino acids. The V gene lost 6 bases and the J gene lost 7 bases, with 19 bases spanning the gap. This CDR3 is CASRAGSVLGNTIYF. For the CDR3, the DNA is TGTGCCAGTAGGGCAGGGTCGGTTTTGGGGAACACCATATATTTT.

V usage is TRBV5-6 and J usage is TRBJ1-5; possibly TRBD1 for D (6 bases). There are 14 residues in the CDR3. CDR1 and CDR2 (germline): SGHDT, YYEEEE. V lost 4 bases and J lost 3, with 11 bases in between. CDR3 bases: TGTGCCAGCAGCCTTGGGACACACAATCAGCCCCAGCATTTT. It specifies CASSLGTHNQPQHF.

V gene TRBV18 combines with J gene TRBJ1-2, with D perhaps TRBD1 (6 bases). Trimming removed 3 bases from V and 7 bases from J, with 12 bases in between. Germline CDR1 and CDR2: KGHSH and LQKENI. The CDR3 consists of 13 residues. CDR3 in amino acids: CASSPSDSRGYTF. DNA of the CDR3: TGTGCCAGCTCACCCTCGGACAGTCGTGGCTACACCTTC.

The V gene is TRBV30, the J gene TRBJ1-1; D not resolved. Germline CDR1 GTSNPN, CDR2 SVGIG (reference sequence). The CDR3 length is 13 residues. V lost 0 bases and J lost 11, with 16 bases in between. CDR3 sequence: CAWSVRIRARAFF. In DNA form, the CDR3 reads TGTGCCTGGAGTGTACGGATCCGTGCGAGGGCTTTCTTT.

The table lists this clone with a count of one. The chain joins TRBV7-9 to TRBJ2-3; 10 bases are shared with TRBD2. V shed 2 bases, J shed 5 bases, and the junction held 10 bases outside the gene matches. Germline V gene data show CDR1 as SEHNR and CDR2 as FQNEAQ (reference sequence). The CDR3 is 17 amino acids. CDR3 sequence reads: CASSLFEASGSGDTQYF. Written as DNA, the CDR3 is TGTGCCAGCAGCTTATTCGAGGCTAGCGGGAGTGGAGATACGCAGTATTTT.

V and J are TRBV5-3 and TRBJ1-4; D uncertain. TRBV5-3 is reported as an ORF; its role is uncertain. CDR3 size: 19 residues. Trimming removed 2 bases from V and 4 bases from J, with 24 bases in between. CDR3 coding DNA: TGTGCCAGAAGCTTTATTTCTGTATCGGCGGGCCGTCTTAATGAAAAACTGTTTTTT. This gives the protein CARSFISVSAGRLNEKLFF.

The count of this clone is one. The CDR3 protein is CASNPHGQGSYEQYV. CDR3 nucleotides: TGTGCCAGCAACCCCCATGGACAGGGATCCTACGAGCAGTACGTC. This chain uses TRBV6-2 or TRBV6-3 with TRBJ2-7, with 8 positions matching TRBD1. The V gene's germline CDR1 is MNHEY and CDR2 SVGEGT. The CDR3 contains 15 residues. After removal of 7 bases from V and 1 base from J, the junction contained 9 bases not matched to a gene.

CDR3 region: CASSSRGIGNTIYF. The CDR3 region has the DNA TGTGCCAGCAGTTCCCGGGGGATAGGAAACACCATATATTTT. This chain joins TRBV6-5 and TRBJ1-3; weak D call: TRBD1 (5 bases). Germline V lookup: CDR1 MNHEY, CDR2 SVGAGI. V was pared by 4 bases and J by 4 bases, with 11 bases between. CDR3 length: 14 amino acids.

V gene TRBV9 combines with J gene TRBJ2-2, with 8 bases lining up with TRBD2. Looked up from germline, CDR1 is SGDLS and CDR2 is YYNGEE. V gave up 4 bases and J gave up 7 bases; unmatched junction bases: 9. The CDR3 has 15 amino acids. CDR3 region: CASSTGTSADGELFF. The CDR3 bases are TGTGCCAGCAGCACCGGGACTAGTGCGGACGGGGAGCTGTTTTTT.

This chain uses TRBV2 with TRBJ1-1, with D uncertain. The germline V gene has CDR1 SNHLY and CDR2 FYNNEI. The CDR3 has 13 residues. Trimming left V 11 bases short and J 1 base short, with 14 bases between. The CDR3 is CARRGESNTEAFF. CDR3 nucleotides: TGTGCCCGCCGCGGGGAATCGAACACTGAAGCTTTCTTT.

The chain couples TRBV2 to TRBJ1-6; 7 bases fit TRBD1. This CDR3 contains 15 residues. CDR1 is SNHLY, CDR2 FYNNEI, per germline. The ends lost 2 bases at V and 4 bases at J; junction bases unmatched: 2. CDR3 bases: TGTGCCAGCAGTGAAATGGGACAGTATAATTCACCCCTCCACTTT. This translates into CASSEMGQYNSPLHF.

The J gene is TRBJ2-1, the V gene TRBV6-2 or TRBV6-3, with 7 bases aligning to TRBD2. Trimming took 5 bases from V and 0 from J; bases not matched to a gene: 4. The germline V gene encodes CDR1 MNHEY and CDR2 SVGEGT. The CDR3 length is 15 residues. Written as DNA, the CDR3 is TGTGCCAGCAGTGGGGGGGGGAGCTCCTACAATGAGCAGTTCTTC. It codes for CASSGGGSSYNEQFF.

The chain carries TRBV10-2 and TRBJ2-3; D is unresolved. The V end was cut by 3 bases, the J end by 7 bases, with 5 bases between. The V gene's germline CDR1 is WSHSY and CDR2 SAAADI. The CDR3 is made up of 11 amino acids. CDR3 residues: CASSEAYTQYF. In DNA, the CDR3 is TGCGCCAGCAGTGAAGCCTATACGCAGTATTTT.